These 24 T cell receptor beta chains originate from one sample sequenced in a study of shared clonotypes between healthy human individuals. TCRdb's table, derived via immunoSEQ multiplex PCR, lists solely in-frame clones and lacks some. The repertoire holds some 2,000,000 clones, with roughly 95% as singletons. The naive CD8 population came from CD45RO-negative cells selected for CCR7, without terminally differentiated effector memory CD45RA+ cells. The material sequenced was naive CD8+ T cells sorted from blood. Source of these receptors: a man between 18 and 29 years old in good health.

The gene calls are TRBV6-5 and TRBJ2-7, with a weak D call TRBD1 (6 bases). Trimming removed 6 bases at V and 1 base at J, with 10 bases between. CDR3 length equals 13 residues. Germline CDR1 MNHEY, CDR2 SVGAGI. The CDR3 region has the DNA TGTGCCAGCAGCAACGGACAGTCCTACGAGCAGTACTTC. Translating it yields CASSNGQSYEQYF.

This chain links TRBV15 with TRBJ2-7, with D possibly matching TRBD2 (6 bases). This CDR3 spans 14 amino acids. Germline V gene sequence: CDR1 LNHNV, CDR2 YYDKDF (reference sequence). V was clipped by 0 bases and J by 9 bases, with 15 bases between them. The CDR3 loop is CATSRDQEGSWQYF. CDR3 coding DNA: TGTGCCACCAGCAGAGATCAGGAGGGGAGTTGGCAGTACTTC.

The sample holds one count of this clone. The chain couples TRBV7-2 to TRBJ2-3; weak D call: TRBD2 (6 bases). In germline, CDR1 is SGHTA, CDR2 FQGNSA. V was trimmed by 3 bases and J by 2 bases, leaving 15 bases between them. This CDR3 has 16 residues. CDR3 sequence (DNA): TGTGCCAGCAGCTTTCCAGCGGGCGATATCACAGATACGCAGTATTTT. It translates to CASSFPAGDITDTQYF.

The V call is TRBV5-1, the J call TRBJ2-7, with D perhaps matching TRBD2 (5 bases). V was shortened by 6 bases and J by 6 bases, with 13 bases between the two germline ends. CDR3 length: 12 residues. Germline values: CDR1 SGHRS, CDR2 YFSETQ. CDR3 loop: CASTKTGGEQYF. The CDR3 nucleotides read TGCGCCAGCACTAAAACCGGAGGCGAGCAGTACTTC.

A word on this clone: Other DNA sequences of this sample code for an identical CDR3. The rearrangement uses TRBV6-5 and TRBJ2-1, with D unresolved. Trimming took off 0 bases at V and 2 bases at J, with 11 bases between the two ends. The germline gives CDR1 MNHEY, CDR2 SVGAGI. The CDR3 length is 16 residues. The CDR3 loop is CASSYSIGETYNEQFF. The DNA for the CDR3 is TGTGCCAGCAGTTACTCGATCGGTGAAACCTACAATGAGCAGTTCTTC.

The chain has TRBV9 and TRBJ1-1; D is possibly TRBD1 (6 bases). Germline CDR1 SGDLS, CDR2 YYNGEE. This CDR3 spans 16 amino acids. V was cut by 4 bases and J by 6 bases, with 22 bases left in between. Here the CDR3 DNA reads TGTGCCAGCAGCCCCCCGGGGCCAGGGGTGTTCGCTGAAGCTTTCTTT. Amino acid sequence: CASSPPGPGVFAEAFF.

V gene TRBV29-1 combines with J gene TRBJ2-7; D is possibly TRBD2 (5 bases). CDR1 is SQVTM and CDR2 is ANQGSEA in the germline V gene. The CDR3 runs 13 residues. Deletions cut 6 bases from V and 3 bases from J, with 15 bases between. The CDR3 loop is CSVNVGRSYEQYF. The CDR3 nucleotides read TGCAGCGTCAATGTGGGGAGAAGCTACGAGCAGTACTTC.

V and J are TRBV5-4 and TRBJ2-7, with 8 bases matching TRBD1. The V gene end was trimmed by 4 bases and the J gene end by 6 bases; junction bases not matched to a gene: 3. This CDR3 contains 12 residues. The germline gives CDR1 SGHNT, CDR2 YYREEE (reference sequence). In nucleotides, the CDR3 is TGTGCCAGCAGCCCGACAGGGGCCGAGCAGTACTTC. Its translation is CASSPTGAEQYF.

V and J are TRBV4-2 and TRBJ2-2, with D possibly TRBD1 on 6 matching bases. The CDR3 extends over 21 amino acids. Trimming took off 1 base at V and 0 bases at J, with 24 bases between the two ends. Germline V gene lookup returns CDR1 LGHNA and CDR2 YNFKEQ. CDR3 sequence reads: CASSQVVWTVIKATNTGELFF. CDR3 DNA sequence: TGTGCCAGCAGCCAAGTGGTCTGGACAGTAATAAAAGCTACGAACACCGGGGAGCTGTTTTTT.

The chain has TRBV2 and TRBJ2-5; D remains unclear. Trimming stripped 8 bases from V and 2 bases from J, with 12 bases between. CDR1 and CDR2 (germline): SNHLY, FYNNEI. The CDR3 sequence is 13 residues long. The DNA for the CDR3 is TGTGCCAGCGGCCAGCGCCCACAAGAGACCCAGTACTTC. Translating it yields CASGQRPQETQYF.

The CDR3 nucleotides read TGTGCAAGTCGCTTAGCACCCGCGGGGGTGAACACTGAAGCTTTCTTT. It codes for CASRLAPAGVNTEAFF. This sequence joins TRBV12-2 and TRBJ1-1. TRBV12-2 is flagged as a pseudogene. CDR3 length equals 16 residues.

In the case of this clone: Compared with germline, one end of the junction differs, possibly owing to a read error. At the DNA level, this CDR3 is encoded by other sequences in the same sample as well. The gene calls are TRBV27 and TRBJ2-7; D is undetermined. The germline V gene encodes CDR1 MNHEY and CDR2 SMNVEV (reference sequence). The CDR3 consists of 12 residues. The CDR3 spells CASSPDYYEQYF. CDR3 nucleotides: TGTGCCAGCAGTCCGGATTACTACGAACAGTACTTC.

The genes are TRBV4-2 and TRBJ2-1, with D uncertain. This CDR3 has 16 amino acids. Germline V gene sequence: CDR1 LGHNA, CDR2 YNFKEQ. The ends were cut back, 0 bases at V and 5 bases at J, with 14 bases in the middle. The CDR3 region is CASSQEPSVLNNEQFF. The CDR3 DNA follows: TGTGCCAGCAGCCAAGAACCCAGCGTACTGAACAATGAGCAGTTCTTC.

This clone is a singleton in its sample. DNA for the CDR3: TGTGCCAGCAGCCAAGAAGGGGACCCCACAGATACGCAGTATTTT. Translated, it gives CASSQEGDPTDTQYF. The chain recombines TRBV14 with TRBJ2-3; the D call may be TRBD1 or TRBD2 (5 bases each). Deletions cut 0 bases from V and 2 bases from J, with 9 bases between. Germline-derived CDR1 and CDR2 are SGHDN and FVKESK. This CDR3 spans 15 amino acids. The variable domain in full, completed from reference TRBV14 and TRBJ2-3, reads EAGVTQFPSHSVIEKGQTVTLRCDPISGHDNLYWYRRVMGKEIKFLLHFVKESKQDESGMPNNRFLAERTGGTYSTLKVQPAELEDSGVYFCASSQEGDPTDTQYFGPGTRLTVL.

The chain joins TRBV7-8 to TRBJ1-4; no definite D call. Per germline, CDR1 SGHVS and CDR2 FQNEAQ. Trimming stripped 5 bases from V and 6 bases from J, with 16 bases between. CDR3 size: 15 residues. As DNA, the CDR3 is TGTGCCAGCAGCCCTACAGAGGAAGGTGATGAAAAACTGTTTTTT. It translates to CASSPTEEGDEKLFF.

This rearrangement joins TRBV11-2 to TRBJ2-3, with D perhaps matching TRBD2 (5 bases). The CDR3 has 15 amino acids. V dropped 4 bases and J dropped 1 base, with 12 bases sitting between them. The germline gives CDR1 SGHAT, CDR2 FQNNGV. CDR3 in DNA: TGTGCCAGCAGCTCACCCGGTAGCGGCACAGATACGCAGTATTTT. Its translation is CASSSPGSGTDTQYF.

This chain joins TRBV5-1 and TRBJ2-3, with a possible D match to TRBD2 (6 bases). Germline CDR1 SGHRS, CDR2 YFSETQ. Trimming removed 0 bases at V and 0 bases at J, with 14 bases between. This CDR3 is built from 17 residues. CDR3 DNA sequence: TGCGCCAGCAGCTTGGACCCGGGGGTTTCGAGCACAGATACGCAGTATTTT. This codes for CASSLDPGVSSTDTQYF.

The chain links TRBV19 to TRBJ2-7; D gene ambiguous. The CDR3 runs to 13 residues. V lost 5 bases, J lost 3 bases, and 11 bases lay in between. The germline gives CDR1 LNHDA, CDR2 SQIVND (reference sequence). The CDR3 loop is CASSYRHLYEQYF. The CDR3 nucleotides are TGTGCCAGTAGTTACAGACACCTCTACGAGCAGTACTTC.

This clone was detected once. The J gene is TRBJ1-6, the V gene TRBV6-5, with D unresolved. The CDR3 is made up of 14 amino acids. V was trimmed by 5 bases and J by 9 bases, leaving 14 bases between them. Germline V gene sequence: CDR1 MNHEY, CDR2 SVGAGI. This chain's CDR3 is CASSIRGTGSPLHF. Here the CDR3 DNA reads TGTGCCAGCAGTATCCGGGGTACGGGTTCACCCCTCCACTTT.

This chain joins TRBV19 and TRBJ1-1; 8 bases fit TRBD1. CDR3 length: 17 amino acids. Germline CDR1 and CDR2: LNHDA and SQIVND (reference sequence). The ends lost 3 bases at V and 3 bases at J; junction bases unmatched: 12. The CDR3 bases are TGTGCCAGTAGTATCCGAGCGGGCAGGGGGCGGGACACTGAAGCTTTCTTT. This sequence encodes CASSIRAGRGRDTEAFF.

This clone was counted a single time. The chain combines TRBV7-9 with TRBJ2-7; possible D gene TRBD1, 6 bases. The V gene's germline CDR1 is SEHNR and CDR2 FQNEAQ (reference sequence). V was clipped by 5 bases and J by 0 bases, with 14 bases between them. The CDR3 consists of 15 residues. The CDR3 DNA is TGTGCCAGCAGCCAACGTACAGGGAGCTCCTACGAGCAGTACTTC. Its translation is CASSQRTGSSYEQYF.

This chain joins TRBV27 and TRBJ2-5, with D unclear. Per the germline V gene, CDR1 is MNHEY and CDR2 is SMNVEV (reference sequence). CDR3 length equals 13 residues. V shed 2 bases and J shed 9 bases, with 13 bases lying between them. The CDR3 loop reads CASSLLGAEAQYF. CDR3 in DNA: TGTGCCAGCAGTTTACTCGGAGCCGAGGCCCAGTACTTC.

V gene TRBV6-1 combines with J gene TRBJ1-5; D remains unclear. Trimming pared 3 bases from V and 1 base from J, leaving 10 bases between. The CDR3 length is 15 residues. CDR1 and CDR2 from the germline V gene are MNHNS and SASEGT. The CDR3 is CASSDTLGSNQPQHF. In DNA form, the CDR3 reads TGTGCCAGCAGTGATACACTAGGCAGCAATCAGCCCCAGCATTTT.

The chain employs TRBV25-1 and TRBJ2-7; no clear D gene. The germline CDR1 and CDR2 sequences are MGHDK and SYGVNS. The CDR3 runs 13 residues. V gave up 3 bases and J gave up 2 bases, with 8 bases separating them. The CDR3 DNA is TGTGCCAGCAGTGATCCTATTACCTACGAGCAGTACTTC. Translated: CASSDPITYEQYF.